These 27 T cell receptor beta chains originate from one sample sequenced in a study of T cells in Graves' hyperthyroidism and ophthalmopathy. There were TCR beta CDR3 regions amplified from RNA transcripts. The TCR CDR3 first-round RT-PCR relied on the HTBI primer set. Each CDR3 protein gets one entry after TCRdb re-called the multiplex PCR reads with MiXCR. This table has hundreds of thousands of distinct CDR3 sequences, around 21% appearing once. Source material: blood. These receptor sequences come from a man aged 30 to 39 with Graves' ophthalmopathy.

The chain carries TRBV28 and TRBJ2-7, with D tentatively TRBD1 (6 bases). Per the germline V gene, CDR1 is MDHEN and CDR2 is SYDVKM. Trimming took 3 bases from V and 6 from J, leaving 18 bases between them. CDR3 length equals 15 residues. The CDR3 DNA follows: TGTGCCAGCAGTTTTTCATGGGACATTGGAGGCGAGCAGTACTTC. Its protein product is CASSFSWDIGGEQYF.

This clonotype was recorded a few times. The chain recombines TRBV6-2 or TRBV6-3 with TRBJ2-7; D is perhaps TRBD2 (5 bases). Germline V gene data show CDR1 as MNHEY and CDR2 as SVGEGT. The CDR3 loop spans 13 amino acids. The V gene lost 4 bases and the J gene lost 4 bases, with 11 bases spanning the gap. CDR3 sequence: CASSSDSEYEQYF. CDR3 sequence (DNA): TGTGCCAGCAGTTCCGATAGCGAGTACGAGCAGTACTTC.

In its sample, this clonotype was seen a few times. V is TRBV6-1 and J is TRBJ2-2; TRBD2 agrees at 8 bases. The CDR3 has 17 residues. The V gene's germline CDR1 is MNHNS and CDR2 SASEGT. Trimming removed 6 bases from V and 4 bases from J; junction bases left unmatched: 13. CDR3 sequence (DNA): TGTGCCAGCAGCCCTACGGCCCGGGGGGGGGCCACCGGGGAGCTGTTTTTT. Amino acids: CASSPTARGGATGELFF.

The CDR3 loop reads CASSLERGGSEQYF. The CDR3 DNA is TGTGCCAGCAGCTTAGAACGAGGAGGTAGCGAGCAGTACTTC. The chain is built from TRBV7-2 and TRBJ2-7; maybe TRBD2 (5 bases). This CDR3 is built from 14 residues. V lost 1 base, J lost 6 bases, and 13 bases lay in between. The V gene's germline CDR1 is SGHTA and CDR2 FQGNSA.

This clonotype was detected ten times or more. J is TRBJ1-2 and V is TRBV30; D call uncertain. Looked up from germline, CDR1 is GTSNPN and CDR2 is SVGIG (reference sequence). This CDR3 region has 13 residues. V was shortened by 3 bases and J by 7 bases, with 15 bases between the two germline ends. CDR3 in DNA: TGTGCCTGGAGAAGGACTCCTCGCGGTGGCTACACCTTC. Its translation is CAWRRTPRGGYTF.

V gene TRBV6-9 combines with J gene TRBJ2-3; 14 nucleotides match TRBD2. After removal of 3 bases from V and 0 bases from J, the junction contained 11 bases not matched to a gene. Germline CDR1 is MNHGY and CDR2 is SVAAGI. The CDR3 is 20 amino acids. The CDR3 sequence: CASSYLGTSGGRTSTDTQYF. The CDR3 coding sequence is TGTGCCAGCAGTTACCTCGGGACTAGCGGGGGTAGGACGAGCACAGATACGCAGTATTTT.

Concerning this clonotype: A junction boundary mismatches the germline segment, possibly from a read error. The chain carries TRBV6-1 and TRBJ2-6; a possible D gene is TRBD2 (6 bases). This CDR3 spans 14 amino acids. Germline lookup yields CDR1 MNHNS and CDR2 SASEGT. The CDR3, as DNA: TGTGCCAGCAGGGAGGGAGGTGGGGCCAACGCCCTGACTTTC. Translating gives CASREGGGANALTF.

The chain joins TRBV29-1 to TRBJ2-1; the D gene could be TRBD1 or TRBD2 (5 bases each). Between the trimmed V and J ends, which lost 4 bases and 0 bases, there was a span of 10 bases. Germline loops: CDR1 SQVTM, CDR2 ANQGSEA. This CDR3 is built from 14 residues. CDR3 sequence: CSVGGAYSYNEQFF. The CDR3 DNA reads TGCAGCGTTGGAGGGGCCTACTCCTACAATGAGCAGTTCTTC.

This clonotype was recorded a few times. The chain joins TRBV28 to TRBJ2-1; 8 bases align to TRBD1. Trimming removed 8 bases from V and 4 bases from J; junction bases left unmatched: 4. In germline, CDR1 is MDHEN, CDR2 SYDVKM. This CDR3 is built from 13 residues. As DNA, the CDR3 is TGTGCCAGCGTCGGACAGGGATACAATGAGCAGTTCTTC. This sequence encodes CASVGQGYNEQFF.

With respect to this clonotype: This may stem from a read error, because a much larger clone lies one nucleotide away. The chain has TRBV12-3 or TRBV12-4 and TRBJ2-2, with a weak D call TRBD2 (5 bases). The CDR3 has 15 amino acids. The CDR3 bases are TGTTCCAGCAGACTAACAGTGAGGGACACCGGGGAGCTGTTTTTT. Protein product: CSSRLTVRDTGELFF.

The chain couples TRBV19 to TRBJ1-1; TRBD1 matches at 9 bases. The CDR3 is 15 amino acids. J lost 0 bases, V lost 7 bases, and 6 bases had no gene match. Germline CDR1 is LNHDA and CDR2 is SQIVND (reference sequence). The CDR3 sequence is CASKGQGRVNTEAFF. CDR3 DNA: TGTGCCAGTAAGGGACAGGGACGGGTGAACACTGAAGCTTTCTTT. Variable domain in full (rest from reference TRBV19 and TRBJ1-1): DGGITQSPKYLFRKEGQNVTLSCEQNLNHDAMYWYRQDPGQGLRLIYYSQIVNDFQKGDIAEGYSVSREKKESFPLTVTSAQKNPTAFYLCASKGQGRVNTEAFFGQGTRLTVV.

V and J are TRBV12-3 or TRBV12-4 and TRBJ2-2; the D call may be TRBD1 or TRBD2 (5 bases each). The CDR3 spans 13 residues. Trimming removed 7 bases at V and 5 bases at J, with 11 bases between. The CDR3 coding sequence is TGTGCCAGCACCGGGGCGGGTACCGGGGAGCTGTTTTTT. Translating it yields CASTGAGTGELFF.

The table lists this clonotype with a few counts. The chain combines TRBV5-1 with TRBJ2-7; D is unclear. The CDR3 runs to 17 residues. CDR1 is SGHRS, CDR2 YFSETQ, per germline. Trimming took 0 bases from V and 0 from J, leaving 16 bases between them. CDR3: CASSLGDRRSRSYEQYF. For the CDR3, the DNA is TGCGCCAGCAGCTTGGGTGATAGGCGGTCCCGCTCCTACGAGCAGTACTTC.

This clonotype occurred many times. This chain links TRBV12-3 or TRBV12-4 with TRBJ2-3, with D perhaps matching TRBD2 (6 bases). The CDR3 runs to 14 residues. V dropped 5 bases and J dropped 0 bases, with 9 bases sitting between them. CDR3 nucleotide sequence: TGTGCCAGCAGTCGGACTACTAGCACAGATACGCAGTATTTT. It encodes CASSRTTSTDTQYF.

There are a few counts of this clonotype. The chain has TRBV12-3 or TRBV12-4 and TRBJ2-3; the match to TRBD2 covers 8 bases. V gave up 1 base and J gave up 1 base; unmatched junction bases: 4. The CDR3 runs to 16 residues. The CDR3 region is CASSLGYGGGTDTQYF. The CDR3 DNA sequence: TGTGCCAGCAGTTTAGGTTACGGGGGGGGCACAGATACGCAGTATTTT.

This chain connects TRBV28 to TRBJ2-7, with D possibly TRBD2 on 5 matching bases. CDR3 length: 14 residues. From germline, CDR1 is MDHEN and CDR2 SYDVKM. V lost 5 bases and J lost 6, with 17 bases in between. CDR3 coding DNA: TGTGCCAGCAGTCCGCCACCCCCCCGGGGCGAGCAGTACTTC. Protein: CASSPPPPRGEQYF.

This clonotype is a singleton in its sample. This chain uses TRBV20-1 with TRBJ2-5, with unresolved D. The CDR3 has 13 residues. Germline V gene lookup returns CDR1 DFQATT and CDR2 SNEGSKA (reference sequence). The ends were cut back, 0 bases at V and 4 bases at J, with 9 bases in the middle. CDR3: CSARDPRSETQYF. CDR3 nucleotides: TGCAGTGCTAGAGATCCTAGGTCAGAGACCCAGTACTTC.

This clonotype has at least ten counts. V usage is TRBV7-8 and J usage is TRBJ2-1; TRBD1 matches 7 bases. The CDR3 consists of 14 residues. The germline V gene encodes CDR1 SGHVS and CDR2 FQNEAQ. V was pared by 4 bases and J by 4 bases, with 4 bases of the junction left unmatched. The DNA of the CDR3 is TGTGCCAGCAGCTCGAGGGACAGATACAATGAGCAGTTCTTC. This codes for CASSSRDRYNEQFF.

This chain links TRBV7-3 with TRBJ2-1; TRBD1 might be the D (6 bases). V lost 5 bases and J 15 bases, leaving 20 bases between the germline ends. Germline V gene sequence: CDR1 SGHTA, CDR2 FQGTGA. The CDR3 is 13 residues long. The CDR3, as DNA: TGTGCCAGCAGCCAGATGGACAGTCGACCTGCGTTCTTC. It is translated as CASSQMDSRPAFF.

This chain uses TRBV5-5 with TRBJ1-5; TRBD1 matches 9 bases. Germline V gene lookup returns CDR1 SGHKS and CDR2 YYEKEE (reference sequence). V lost 3 bases, J lost 2 bases, and 6 bases stayed unmatched. This CDR3 has 16 residues. CDR3 sequence reads: CASSSTGGTGNQPQHF. The DNA of the CDR3 is TGTGCCAGCAGCTCGACAGGGGGGACAGGCAATCAGCCCCAGCATTTT.

This clonotype appeared a few times. The gene calls are TRBV11-2 and TRBJ1-5; no clear D. CDR1 SGHAT and CDR2 FQNNGV come from the germline V gene. This CDR3 is built from 13 residues. V lost 3 bases, J lost 3 bases, and 6 bases lay in between. The DNA for the CDR3 is TGTGCCAGCAGCTTGGAACCCAATCAGCCCCAGCATTTT. Its protein product is CASSLEPNQPQHF.

This clonotype was found many times. CDR3 loop: CASSLGTHGYTF. CDR3 bases: TGTGCCAGCAGTCTCGGGACCCACGGCTACACCTTC. V is TRBV28 and J is TRBJ1-2, with D tentatively TRBD1 (5 bases). The CDR3 contains 12 residues. Trimming shortened V by 5 bases and J by 8 bases, and 12 bases separated the two germline ends. Germline CDR1 reads MDHEN; CDR2 reads SYDVKM.

Turning to this clonotype: Sequence at one end of the junction differs from germline and may be a read error. V is TRBV28 and J is TRBJ2-7; 7 bases agree with TRBD2. From germline, CDR1 is MDHEN and CDR2 SYDVKM. This CDR3 has 16 amino acids. As DNA, the CDR3 is TGTGCCAGCAGTGCCTGGGGTGCGGGAGACGGGGACGAGCGGTACTTC. Encoded protein: CASSAWGAGDGDERYF.

This clonotype has a count of ten or more. In DNA, the CDR3 is TGTGCCAGCAGCTTAACGCCAGGGTTGGGCGAGCAGTACTTC. It codes for CASSLTPGLGEQYF. The V and J genes are TRBV7-3 and TRBJ2-7; weak D call: TRBD1 (5 bases). Germline lookup yields CDR1 SGHTA and CDR2 FQGTGA. Trimming took off 0 bases at V and 6 bases at J, with 12 bases between the two ends. The CDR3 contains 14 residues.

This clonotype has more than one count but fewer than ten. The V gene is TRBV29-1, the J gene TRBJ2-1, with TRBD2 matching 8 bases. The CDR3 runs 13 residues. Germline CDR1 SQVTM, CDR2 ANQGSEA. J was trimmed by 10 bases and V by 6 bases; bases with no gene match: 11. The DNA for the CDR3 is TGCAGCGTCGCCGGGACTAGTCACGCCGAGCAGTTCTTC. Translated, it gives CSVAGTSHAEQFF.

At least ten counts were recorded for this clonotype. The rearrangement links TRBV7-8 to TRBJ2-7, with D possibly matching TRBD1 (6 bases). This CDR3 comprises 16 residues. CDR1 SGHVS and CDR2 FQNEAQ come from the germline V gene. V lost 5 bases, J lost 1 base, and 18 bases lay in between. In DNA form, the CDR3 reads TGTGCCAGCAGCCCCGCCCTTCCGGGACAATCCTACGAGCAGTACTTC. This translates into CASSPALPGQSYEQYF.

This clonotype appeared a few times. A much larger clone differs by one base, so this may be a read error. The genes are TRBV5-6 and TRBJ2-3; tentatively, D is TRBD2 (5 bases). The V and J ends lost 5 bases and 1 base respectively, with 8 bases between them. This CDR3 is 13 amino acids long. Germline V gene data show CDR1 as SGHDT and CDR2 as YYEEEE. Here the CDR3 reads CASSWTRTDTQYF. The CDR3 region has the DNA TGTGCCAGCAGTTGGACTCGCACAGATACGCAGTATTTT. The full variable domain, its missing parts supplied by reference TRBV5-6 and TRBJ2-3, is DAGVTQSPTHLIKTRGQQVTLRCSPKSGHDTVSWYQQALGQGPQFIFQYYEEEERQRGNFPDRFSGHQFPNYSSELNVNALLLGDSALYLCASSWTRTDTQYFGPGTRLTVL.